This TCR beta chain derives from a study of blood T cell repertoires in COVID-19. As for the study in general: Acute and convalescent COVID-19 samples came from the United States, Italy and Spain.

The assay was immunoSEQ multiplex PCR, and TCRdb's table has in-frame clones only and misses some. The sample records 80,000 to 100,000 clones, 86% being singletons. Germline-derived CDR1 and CDR2 are SNHLY and FYNNEI. The V and J ends lost 3 bases and 6 bases, in that order; junction bases with no gene match: 7. CDR3 size: 15 residues. The sequencing input was peripheral blood. The chain employs TRBV2 and TRBJ2-5; 10 positions agree with TRBD2. The TCR sequence derives from an elderly woman in a cohort sampled during active or convalescent COVID-19. The CDR3: CASSEDGSGRQTQYF. As DNA, the CDR3 is TGTGCCAGCAGTGAGGATGGTAGCGGGAGGCAGACCCAGTACTTC.